Each of the 32 T cell receptor beta chains below was sequenced from the same sample in a study of shared clonotypes between healthy human individuals. Sequencing used immunoSEQ multiplex PCR; TCRdb keeps in-frame clones, though not all of them. The sample carries 300,000 to 400,000 clones, around nine tenths recorded once. Sequencing was performed on memory CD8+ T cells sorted from blood. As to subset: CD45RO+ cells pooled with CCR7-negative TemRA cells. Receptors originate from a man aged 18-30 years in good health.

The DNA of the CDR3 is TGCGCCAGCAGCACCGGGACTAGCTCGACAGATACGCAGTATTTT. This codes for CASSTGTSSTDTQYF. The chain employs TRBV5-1 and TRBJ2-3; the match to TRBD2 covers 9 bases. V lost 4 bases, J lost 3 bases, and 6 bases stayed unmatched. Germline-derived CDR1 and CDR2 are SGHRS and YFSETQ. The CDR3 length is 15 residues. Together with reference TRBV5-1 and TRBJ2-3, the CDR3 gives the full variable domain: KAGVTQTPRYLIKTRGQQVTLSCSPISGHRSVSWYQQTPGQGLQFLFEYFSETQRNKGNFPGRFSGRQFSNSRSEMNVSTLELGDSALYLCASSTGTSSTDTQYFGPGTRLTVL.

V is TRBV7-9 and J is TRBJ2-2; unclear D gene. CDR3 length: 15 amino acids. The V gene's germline CDR1 is SEHNR and CDR2 FQNEAQ (reference sequence). Trimming removed 0 bases from V and 2 bases from J, with 7 bases in between. The CDR3 spells CASSLAGFNTGELFF. For the CDR3, the DNA is TGTGCCAGCAGCTTAGCGGGATTTAACACCGGGGAGCTGTTTTTT. The full variable domain, in which reference TRBV7-9 and TRBJ2-2 provide the parts outside the CDR3, is DTGVSQNPRHKITKRGQNVTFRCDPISEHNRLYWYRQTLGQGPEFLTYFQNEAQLEKSRLLSDRFSAERPKGSFSTLEIQRTEQGDSAMYLCASSLAGFNTGELFFGEGSRLTVL.

DNA for the CDR3: TGTGCCAGCAGCGTTCCGGCTAGCGGCTTCCCCGGCGGAGAGCAGTTCTTC. Protein product: CASSVPASGFPGGEQFF. The rearrangement uses TRBV9 and TRBJ2-1; 7 nucleotides align to TRBD2. With V trimmed by 2 bases and J by 10 bases, 18 bases remained unmatched. The germline V gene encodes CDR1 SGDLS and CDR2 YYNGEE. The CDR3 has 17 residues.

V is TRBV5-6 and J is TRBJ2-4; D not certain. Trimming shortened V by 0 bases and J by 6 bases, and 7 bases separated the two germline ends. The germline V gene has CDR1 SGHDT and CDR2 YYEEEE. The CDR3 spans 13 residues. In DNA, the CDR3 is TGTGCCAGCAGCTTGGGGGGATCAAACATTCAGTACTTC. Translation gives CASSLGGSNIQYF.

The CDR3 here is CASSLRAGVLDTQYF. The CDR3 nucleotides are TGTGCCAGCAGCTTGAGGGCGGGAGTTTTAGATACGCAGTATTTT. The V gene is TRBV5-4, the J gene TRBJ2-3; 7 bases are shared with TRBD2. This CDR3 has 15 amino acids. V shed 1 base, J shed 5 bases, and the junction held 7 bases outside the gene matches. Germline CDR1 SGHNT, CDR2 YYREEE (reference sequence).

The chain recombines TRBV7-9 with TRBJ2-5; D ambiguous. Trimming left V 1 base short and J 1 base short, with 16 bases between. Germline V gene data show CDR1 as SEHNR and CDR2 as FQNEAQ (reference sequence). The CDR3 totals 17 residues. For the CDR3, the DNA is TGTGCCAGCAGCTTAGGGGCCGGCGAAGGGCTCCAAGAGACCCAGTACTTC. Its protein is CASSLGAGEGLQETQYF.

The V call is TRBV5-4, the J call TRBJ2-5; D call uncertain. Per germline, CDR1 SGHNT and CDR2 YYREEE (reference sequence). V shed 3 bases and J shed 3 bases, with 12 bases lying between them. The CDR3 loop spans 14 amino acids. The CDR3 spells CASSWSDYKETQYF. CDR3 bases: TGTGCCAGCAGCTGGTCGGATTATAAAGAGACCCAGTACTTC.

The chain is built from TRBV4-3 and TRBJ1-1; D remains ambiguous. This CDR3 has 18 residues. The germline V gene has CDR1 LGHNA and CDR2 YSLEER. The V end lost 0 bases, the J end lost 2 bases, and 19 bases lay between the germline ends. The CDR3 bases are TGCGCCAGCAGCCAAGATCTATATGGTAATTGGCCAAACACTGAAGCTTTCTTT. This translates into CASSQDLYGNWPNTEAFF.

Comments on this clone: At one end, the junction sequence differs from germline, possibly due to a read error. The chain carries TRBV11-1 and TRBJ2-7; no definite D call. Germline assignment: CDR1 SGHAT and CDR2 FQDESV (reference sequence). There are 14 residues in the CDR3. CDR3 nucleotides: TGTGCCAGCACCGATGACGGTGAAGCCTACGTGCAGTACTTC. Translation: CASTDDGEAYVQYF.

This sequence joins TRBV5-1 and TRBJ2-4, with D hard to call. This CDR3 is built from 16 residues. CDR1 is SGHRS and CDR2 is YFSETQ in the germline V gene. Trimming took off 1 base at V and 6 bases at J, with 17 bases between the two ends. CDR3 loop: CASSLLPLNRVNIQYF. DNA for the CDR3: TGCGCCAGCAGCTTGTTGCCCCTAAACCGGGTAAACATTCAGTACTTC.

This sequence joins TRBV2 and TRBJ2-3; a possible D gene is TRBD2 (6 bases). Between the trimmed V and J ends, which lost 6 bases and 15 bases, there was a span of 22 bases. There are 13 residues in the CDR3. The germline gives CDR1 SNHLY, CDR2 FYNNEI. CDR3 residues: CASRDPPGEPGYF. As DNA, the CDR3 is TGTGCCAGCAGGGACCCTCCGGGAGAGCCCGGATATTTT.

The V call is TRBV7-8, the J call TRBJ2-7, with D tentatively TRBD2 (6 bases). Germline V gene lookup returns CDR1 SGHVS and CDR2 FQNEAQ. V shed 3 bases and J shed 6 bases, with 9 bases lying between them. The CDR3 extends over 12 amino acids. CDR3 sequence: CASSFGGLEQYF. The CDR3, as DNA: TGTGCCAGCAGCTTCGGGGGACTCGAGCAGTACTTC.

The genes are TRBV2 and TRBJ2-3; 8 bases agree with TRBD1. J was trimmed by 3 bases and V by 0 bases; bases with no gene match: 5. In germline, CDR1 is SNHLY, CDR2 FYNNEI. The CDR3 length is 16 residues. The CDR3 sequence: CASSEAGTGQTDTQYF. The CDR3 DNA follows: TGTGCCAGCAGTGAAGCTGGGACAGGCCAAACAGATACGCAGTATTTT.

This clone was observed a few times. V is TRBV7-9 and J is TRBJ2-2; perhaps TRBD2 as D (5 bases). Germline assignment: CDR1 SEHNR and CDR2 FQNEAQ (reference sequence). Trimming cost V 7 bases and J 4 bases, with 13 bases left between them. The CDR3 contains 14 residues. The CDR3 coding sequence is TGTGCCAGCACCGACGTAGGAGGCACCGGGGAGCTGTTTTTT. Translated, it gives CASTDVGGTGELFF. Variable domain in full (rest from reference TRBV7-9 and TRBJ2-2): DTGVSQNPRHKITKRGQNVTFRCDPISEHNRLYWYRQTLGQGPEFLTYFQNEAQLEKSRLLSDRFSAERPKGSFSTLEIQRTEQGDSAMYLCASTDVGGTGELFFGEGSRLTVL.

This clone was seen once. V and J are TRBV30 and TRBJ2-1, with 10 bases aligning to TRBD2. This CDR3 is 13 amino acids long. CDR1 GTSNPN and CDR2 SVGIG come from the germline V gene (reference sequence). J gave up 4 bases and V 7 bases, and 4 bases lay outside the gene matches. In nucleotides, the CDR3 is TGTGCCTCCACAGCGGGGGGGTACAATGAGCAGTTCTTC. Translation: CASTAGGYNEQFF.

V is TRBV6-5 and J is TRBJ1-1; D is unresolved. This CDR3 region has 14 residues. The germline CDR1 and CDR2 sequences are MNHEY and SVGAGI. V lost 4 bases and J 4 bases, leaving 13 bases between the germline ends. CDR3 bases: TGTGCCAGCAGTTCCCTCCCGGATGTCACTGAAGCTTTCTTT. It codes for CASSSLPDVTEAFF.

The chain employs TRBV7-2 and TRBJ1-6; no reliable D call. Trimming pared 1 base from V and 10 bases from J, leaving 11 bases between. The germline gives CDR1 SGHTA, CDR2 FQGNSA. The CDR3 sequence is 14 residues long. Here the CDR3 reads CASSLGDSSSPLHF. For the CDR3, the DNA is TGTGCCAGCAGCTTAGGGGATTCCAGCTCACCCCTCCACTTT.

V is TRBV7-8 and J is TRBJ1-4; D is perhaps TRBD1 (5 bases). Trimming stripped 6 bases from V and 8 bases from J, with 19 bases between. The CDR3 has 15 residues. Germline V CDR1 and CDR2: SGHVS, FQNEAQ. CDR3 nucleotides: TGTGCCAGCAGTTATACCGAAGGGGTACGAGAAAAACTGTTTTTT. Its protein product is CASSYTEGVREKLFF.

The chain recombines TRBV2 with TRBJ1-5; D possibly corresponds to TRBD1 (5 bases). This CDR3 is built from 14 residues. V was cut by 3 bases and J by 11 bases, with 17 bases left in between. Germline V gene sequence: CDR1 SNHLY, CDR2 FYNNEI. The DNA of the CDR3 is TGTGCCAGCAGTGAGGGACGGATCCCAAGGGCCCAGCATTTT. This translates into CASSEGRIPRAQHF.

The rearrangement links TRBV7-9 to TRBJ2-5; D may be TRBD1 or TRBD2 (5 bases each). The CDR3 runs to 15 residues. The V and J ends lost 0 bases and 5 bases respectively, with 13 bases between them. From germline, CDR1 is SEHNR and CDR2 FQNEAQ (reference sequence). The CDR3: CASSLAIWGTETQYF. CDR3 nucleotide sequence: TGTGCCAGCAGCTTAGCGATTTGGGGGACGGAGACCCAGTACTTC.

V gene TRBV27 combines with J gene TRBJ1-1; weak D call: TRBD1 (6 bases). Trimming left V 2 bases short and J 5 bases short, with 15 bases between. This CDR3 has 15 residues. The germline CDR1 and CDR2 sequences are MNHEY and SMNVEV (reference sequence). CDR3 in DNA: TGTGCCAGCAGTTTAAAGTTGGGAGGGGGGACTGAAGCTTTCTTT. Translated: CASSLKLGGGTEAFF.

This chain uses TRBV6-1 with TRBJ2-7; possibly TRBD1 for D (5 bases). The V gene's germline CDR1 is MNHNS and CDR2 SASEGT. The CDR3 contains 15 residues. Trimming took off 2 bases at V and 4 bases at J, with 15 bases between the two ends. The CDR3, as DNA: TGTGCCAGCAGTGAAATAGGGGATTTCGGTTACGAGCAGTACTTC. It is translated as CASSEIGDFGYEQYF.

This clone is a singleton in its sample. V usage is TRBV14 and J usage is TRBJ2-5; D not resolved. The ends were cut back, 0 bases at V and 5 bases at J, with 13 bases in the middle. CDR1 SGHDN and CDR2 FVKESK come from the germline V gene. This CDR3 is built from 15 residues. The CDR3: CASSQDFGHGETQYF. DNA for the CDR3: TGTGCCAGCAGCCAAGATTTCGGTCACGGGGAGACCCAGTACTTC.

The chain recombines TRBV21-1 with TRBJ2-3; the D call in the table, TRBD2, was not verified against the DNA. TRBV21-1 counts as a pseudogene. The CDR3 has 18 residues. Here the CDR3 DNA reads TGTGCCAGCAGCAAAGCGCCGGGGGCTAGCGGTAGCACAGATACGCAGTATTTT. It translates to CASSKAPGASGSTDTQYF.

This clone was seen a few times. The rearrangement links TRBV5-6 to TRBJ2-7; D gene ambiguous. This CDR3 spans 14 amino acids. Per the germline V gene, CDR1 is SGHDT and CDR2 is YYEEEE. V was clipped by 2 bases and J by 0 bases, with 9 bases between them. The CDR3 sequence: CASSFQGISYEQYF. DNA of the CDR3: TGTGCCAGCAGCTTTCAAGGGATCTCCTACGAGCAGTACTTC.

In this sample, this clone turned up a few times. The sample has other DNA sequences that encode this CDR3 too. The chain uses TRBV9 and TRBJ2-7; no clear D. The CDR3 sequence is 14 residues long. With 0 bases removed from V and 2 bases from J, the gap between germline ends came to 9 bases. The germline V gene encodes CDR1 SGDLS and CDR2 YYNGEE. The CDR3 DNA reads as TGTGCCAGCAGCGTAGATTCCCGGACCTACGAGCAGTACTTC. It codes for CASSVDSRTYEQYF. Full variable domain (remainder filled in from reference TRBV9 and TRBJ2-7): DSGVTQTPKHLITATGQRVTLRCSPRSGDLSVYWYQQSLDQGLQFLIQYYNGEERAKGNILERFSAQQFPDLHSELNLSSLELGDSALYFCASSVDSRTYEQYFGPGTRLTVT.

The V call is TRBV7-9, the J call TRBJ2-1; TRBD2 might be the D (6 bases). Per germline, CDR1 SEHNR and CDR2 FQNEAQ (reference sequence). This CDR3 region has 13 residues. Trimming took 5 bases from V and 6 from J, leaving 11 bases between them. The CDR3 bases are TGTGCCAGCAGCCCCAAGACTAGCAATGAGCAGTTCTTC. Amino acids: CASSPKTSNEQFF.

For this clone: Other nucleotide sequences from this sample produce the same CDR3. The rearrangement joins TRBV6-5 to TRBJ1-1; the D is unclear. Trimming pared 2 bases from V and 3 bases from J, leaving 10 bases between. Germline loops: CDR1 MNHEY, CDR2 SVGAGI. This CDR3 has 14 amino acids. The CDR3 nucleotides are TGTGCCAGCAGTTACCGGGAAGGTGACACTGAAGCTTTCTTT. Amino acids: CASSYREGDTEAFF.

This clone has a handful of counts. The DNA of the CDR3 is TGTGCCAGCAAGGAGGGACAGTCCTACGAGCAGTACTTC. Translating it yields CASKEGQSYEQYF. The chain recombines TRBV14 with TRBJ2-7, with D possibly TRBD1 on 7 matching bases. V lost 7 bases, J lost 1 base, and 11 bases lay in between. CDR3 length: 13 residues. Per germline, CDR1 SGHDN and CDR2 FVKESK.

This chain uses TRBV30 with TRBJ2-7, with TRBD1 matching over 7 bases. V was clipped by 0 bases and J by 1 base; unmatched bases: 9. The V gene's germline CDR1 is GTSNPN and CDR2 SVGIG (reference sequence). The CDR3 length is 16 residues. The CDR3 nucleotides are TGTGCCTGGAGTGTACTAACGACCAGGGGGTCCTACGAGCAGTACTTC. It translates to CAWSVLTTRGSYEQYF.

Ten or more counts support this clone. The sample has other DNA sequences that encode this CDR3 too. The chain has TRBV27 and TRBJ2-3; possibly TRBD1 for D (5 bases). Germline V CDR1 and CDR2: MNHEY, SMNVEV (reference sequence). Deletions cut 5 bases from V and 2 bases from J, with 14 bases between. This CDR3 is built from 15 residues. The CDR3 DNA is TGTGCCAGCAGTCCCAATGACAGATCCACAGATACGCAGTATTTT. It yields the protein CASSPNDRSTDTQYF.

This chain uses TRBV5-5 with TRBJ2-5; maybe TRBD2 (6 bases). Deletions cut 1 base from V and 3 bases from J, with 19 bases between. CDR3 size: 17 residues. Germline V CDR1 and CDR2: SGHKS, YYEKEE (reference sequence). CDR3 sequence (DNA): TGTGCCAGCAGCTTGATTGTAGGACGGCGGAGGGAAGAGACCCAGTACTTC. Its translation is CASSLIVGRRREETQYF.